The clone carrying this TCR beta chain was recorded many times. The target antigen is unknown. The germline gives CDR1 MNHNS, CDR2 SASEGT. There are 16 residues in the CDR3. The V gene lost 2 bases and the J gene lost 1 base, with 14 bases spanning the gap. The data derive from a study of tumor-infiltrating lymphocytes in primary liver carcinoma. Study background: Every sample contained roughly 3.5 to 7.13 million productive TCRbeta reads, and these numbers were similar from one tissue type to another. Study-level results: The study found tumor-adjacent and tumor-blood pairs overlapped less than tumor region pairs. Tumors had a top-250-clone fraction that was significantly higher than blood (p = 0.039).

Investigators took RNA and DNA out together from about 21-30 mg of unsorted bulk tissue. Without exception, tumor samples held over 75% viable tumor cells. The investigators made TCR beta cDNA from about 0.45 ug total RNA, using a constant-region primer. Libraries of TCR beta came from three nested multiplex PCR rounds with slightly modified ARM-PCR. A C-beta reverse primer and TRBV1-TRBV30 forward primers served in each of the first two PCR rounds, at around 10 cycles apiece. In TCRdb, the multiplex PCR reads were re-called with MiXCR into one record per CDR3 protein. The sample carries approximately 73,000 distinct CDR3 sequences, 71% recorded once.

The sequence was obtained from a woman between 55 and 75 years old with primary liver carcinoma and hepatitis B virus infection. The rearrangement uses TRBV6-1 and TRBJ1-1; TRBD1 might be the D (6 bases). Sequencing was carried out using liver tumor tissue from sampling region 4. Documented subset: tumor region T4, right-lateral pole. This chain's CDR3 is CASSELGGISNTEAFF. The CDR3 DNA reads TGTGCCAGCAGTGAATTAGGGGGGATTTCGAACACTGAAGCTTTCTTT.